A few counts support the clone carrying this TCR beta chain. The data were taken from a study of OX40 agonist ivuxolimab in advanced cancers. Germline loops: CDR1 SGHVS, CDR2 FNYEAQ. The CDR3 totals 13 residues. V dropped 5 bases and J dropped 2; count of bases not matched to a gene: 2. Here immunoSEQ multiplex PCR was the method, and the copy in TCRdb shows in-frame clones only, minus some. Altogether over 20,000 clones are present, approximately 88% being singletons, with the ten largest covering just over 35%. The clonotype comes from an adult with an advanced solid tumor such as melanoma, head and neck, liver or kidney cancer. This chain links TRBV7-6 with TRBJ2-7, with 8 bases matching TRBD2. The material sequenced was CD4+ or CD8+ T cells sorted from blood, taken in a trial of the OX40 agonist ivuxolimab. CDR3 sequence reads: CASSRGGAYEQYF. The DNA for the CDR3 is TGTGCCAGCAGCCGGGGGGGGGCCTACGAGCAGTACTTC. The full variable domain, its missing parts supplied by reference TRBV7-6 and TRBJ2-7, is GAGVSQSPRYKVTKRGQDVALRCDPISGHVSLYWYRQALGQGPEFLTYFNYEAQQDKSGLPNDRFSAERPEGSISTLTIQRTEQRDSAMYRCASSRGGAYEQYFGPGTRLTVT.